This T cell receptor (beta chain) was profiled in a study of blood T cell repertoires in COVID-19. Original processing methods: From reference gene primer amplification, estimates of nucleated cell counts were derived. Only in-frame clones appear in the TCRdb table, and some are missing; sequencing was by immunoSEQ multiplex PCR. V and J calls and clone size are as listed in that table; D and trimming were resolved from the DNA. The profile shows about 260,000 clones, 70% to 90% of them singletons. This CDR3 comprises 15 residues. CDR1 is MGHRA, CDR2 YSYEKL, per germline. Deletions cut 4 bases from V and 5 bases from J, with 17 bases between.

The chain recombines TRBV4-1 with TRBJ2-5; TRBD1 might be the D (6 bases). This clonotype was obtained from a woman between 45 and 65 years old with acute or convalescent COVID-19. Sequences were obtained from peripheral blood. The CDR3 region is CASSLATGQGETQYF. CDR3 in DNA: TGCGCCAGCAGCCTAGCGACAGGTCAGGGCGAGACCCAGTACTTC.